This TCR beta chain is from a study of OX40 agonist ivuxolimab in advanced cancers. Overall study results and limits: Averaging showed that CD8+ T cells had more expanded clones than CD4+ did.

Regarding this clone: Its antigen is currently unknown.

Produced via immunoSEQ multiplex PCR; TCRdb's table is partial and in-frame only. The sample has some 76,000 clones, over 75% seen once. The germline V gene has CDR1 SGHDT and CDR2 YYEEEE. V dropped 5 bases and J dropped 9 bases, with 17 bases sitting between them. The CDR3 is made up of 14 amino acids. The receptor's source is an adult with an advanced solid tumor such as melanoma, head and neck, liver or kidney cancer. The rearrangement links TRBV5-6 to TRBJ1-4; D not certain. The starting material was CD4+ or CD8+ T cells sorted from blood, obtained in a trial of the OX40 agonist ivuxolimab. DNA for the CDR3: TGTGCCAGCAGGGGGAGTAGCTCCGACCAAAAACTGTTTTTT. It specifies CASRGSSSDQKLFF.